This TCR beta chain stems from a study of CD8 T cells in ankylosing spondylitis. Regarding the study as a whole: Clones that were linked to disease were CD8+ and were relatively rare in peripheral blood. Earlier literature documents some of the motif variants in reactive arthritis synovial fluid and blood.

TCRdb called the 5' RACE reads again in MiXCR, with one record for every CDR3 protein. The table has some 95,000 distinct CDR3 sequences, roughly 8.8% seen once. Per the germline V gene, CDR1 is SQVTM and CDR2 is ANQGSEA. J lost 5 bases, V lost 0 bases, and 7 bases had no gene match. The CDR3 runs to 15 residues. This clonotype has at least ten counts. Its antigen is unidentified. Input material: blood, either unsorted or a sorted T cell fraction (not recorded which). The V and J genes are TRBV29-1 and TRBJ2-7; TRBD1 matches at 10 bases. This TCR came from a male donor with ankylosing spondylitis or in good health (not recorded which). As DNA, the CDR3 is TGCAGCGTTGAAGATCCCGGGACAGGGGTCCACGAGCAGTACTTC. It translates to CSVEDPGTGVHEQYF.